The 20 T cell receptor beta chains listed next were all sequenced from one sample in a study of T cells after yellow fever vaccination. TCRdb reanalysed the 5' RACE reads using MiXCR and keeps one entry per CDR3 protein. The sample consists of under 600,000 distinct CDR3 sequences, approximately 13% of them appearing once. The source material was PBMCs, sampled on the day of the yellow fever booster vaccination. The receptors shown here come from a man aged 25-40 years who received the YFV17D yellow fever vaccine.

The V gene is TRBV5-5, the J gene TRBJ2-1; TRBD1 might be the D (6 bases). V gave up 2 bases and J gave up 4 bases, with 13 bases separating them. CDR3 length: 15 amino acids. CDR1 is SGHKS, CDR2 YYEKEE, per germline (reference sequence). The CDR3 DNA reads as TGTGCCAGCAGCTTACAGGGACCCCTGTACAATGAGCAGTTCTTC. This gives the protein CASSLQGPLYNEQFF.

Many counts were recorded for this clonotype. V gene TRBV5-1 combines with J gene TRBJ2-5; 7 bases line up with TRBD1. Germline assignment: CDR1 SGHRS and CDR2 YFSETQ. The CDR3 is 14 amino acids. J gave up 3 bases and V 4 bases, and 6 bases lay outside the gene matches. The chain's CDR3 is CASSPRTGEETQYF. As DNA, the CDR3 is TGCGCCAGCAGCCCCCGGACAGGCGAAGAGACCCAGTACTTC. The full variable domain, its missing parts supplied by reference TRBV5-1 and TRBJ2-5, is KAGVTQTPRYLIKTRGQQVTLSCSPISGHRSVSWYQQTPGQGLQFLFEYFSETQRNKGNFPGRFSGRQFSNSRSEMNVSTLELGDSALYLCASSPRTGEETQYFGPGTRLLVL.

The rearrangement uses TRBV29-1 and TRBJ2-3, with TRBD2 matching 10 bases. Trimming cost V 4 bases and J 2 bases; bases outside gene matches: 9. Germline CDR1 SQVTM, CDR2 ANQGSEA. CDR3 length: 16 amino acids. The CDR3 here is CSVAGLAGEYTDTQYF. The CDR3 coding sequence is TGCAGCGTTGCGGGGCTAGCGGGAGAGTACACAGATACGCAGTATTTT.

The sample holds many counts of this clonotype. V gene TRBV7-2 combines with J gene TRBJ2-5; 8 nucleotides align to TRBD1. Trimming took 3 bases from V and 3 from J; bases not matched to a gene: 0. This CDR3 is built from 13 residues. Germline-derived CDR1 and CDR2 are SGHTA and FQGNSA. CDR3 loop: CASSLDREETQYF. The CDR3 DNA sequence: TGTGCCAGCAGCTTGGACAGGGAAGAGACCCAGTACTTC.

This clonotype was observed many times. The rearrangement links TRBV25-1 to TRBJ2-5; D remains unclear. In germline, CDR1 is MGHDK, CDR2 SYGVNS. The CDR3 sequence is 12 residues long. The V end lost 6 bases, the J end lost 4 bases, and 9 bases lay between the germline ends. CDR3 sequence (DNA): TGTGCCAGCAGACCCGACCGAGAGACCCAGTACTTC. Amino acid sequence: CASRPDRETQYF.

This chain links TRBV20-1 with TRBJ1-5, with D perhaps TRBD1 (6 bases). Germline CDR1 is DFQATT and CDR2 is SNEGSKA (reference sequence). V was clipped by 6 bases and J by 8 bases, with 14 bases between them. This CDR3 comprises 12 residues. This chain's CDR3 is CSARTGSKPQHF. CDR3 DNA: TGCAGTGCAAGAACAGGGAGCAAGCCCCAGCATTTT.

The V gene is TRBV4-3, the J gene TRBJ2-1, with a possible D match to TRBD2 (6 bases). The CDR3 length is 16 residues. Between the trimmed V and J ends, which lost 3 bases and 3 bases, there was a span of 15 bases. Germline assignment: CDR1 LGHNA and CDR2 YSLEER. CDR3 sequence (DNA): TGCGCCAGCAGCCACAACGCAGCGGGCCGCTACAATGAGCAGTTCTTC. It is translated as CASSHNAAGRYNEQFF.

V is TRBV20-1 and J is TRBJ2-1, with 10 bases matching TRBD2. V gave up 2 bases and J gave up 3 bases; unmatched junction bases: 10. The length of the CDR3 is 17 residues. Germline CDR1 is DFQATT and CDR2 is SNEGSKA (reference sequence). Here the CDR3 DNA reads TGCAGTGCTAGAACCCTAGCGGGAGTTTCGGGCTACAATGAGCAGTTCTTC. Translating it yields CSARTLAGVSGYNEQFF.

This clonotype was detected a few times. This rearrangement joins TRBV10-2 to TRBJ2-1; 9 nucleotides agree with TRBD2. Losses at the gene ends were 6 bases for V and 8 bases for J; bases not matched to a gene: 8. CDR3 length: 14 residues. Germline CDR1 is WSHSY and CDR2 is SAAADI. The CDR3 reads CASRKGLALDEQFF. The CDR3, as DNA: TGCGCCAGCAGAAAGGGACTAGCTTTGGATGAGCAGTTCTTC.

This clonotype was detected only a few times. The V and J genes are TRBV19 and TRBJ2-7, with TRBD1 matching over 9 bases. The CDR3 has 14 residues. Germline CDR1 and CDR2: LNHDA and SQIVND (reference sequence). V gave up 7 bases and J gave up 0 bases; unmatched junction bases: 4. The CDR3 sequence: CASNDRGSSYEQYF. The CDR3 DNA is TGTGCCAGTAACGACAGGGGGAGCTCCTACGAGCAGTACTTC.

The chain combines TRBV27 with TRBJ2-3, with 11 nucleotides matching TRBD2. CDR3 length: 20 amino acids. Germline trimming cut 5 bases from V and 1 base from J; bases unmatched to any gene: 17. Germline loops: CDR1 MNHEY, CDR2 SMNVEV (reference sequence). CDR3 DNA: TGTGCCAGCAGTAAGGGGTCCCGACTAGCGGGAAGGGTCGGCACAGATACGCAGTATTTT. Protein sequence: CASSKGSRLAGRVGTDTQYF.

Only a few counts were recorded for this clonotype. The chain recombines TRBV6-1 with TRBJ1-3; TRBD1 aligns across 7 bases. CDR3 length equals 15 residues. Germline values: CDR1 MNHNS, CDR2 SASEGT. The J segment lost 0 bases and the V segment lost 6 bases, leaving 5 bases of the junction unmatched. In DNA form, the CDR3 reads TGTGCCAGCAGCCGACAGGGACACTCTGGAAACACCATATATTTT. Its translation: CASSRQGHSGNTIYF.

CDR3 loop: CASSLQGGLQGAGEQYF. DNA of the CDR3: TGTGCCAGCAGCTTACAAGGAGGATTACAGGGGGCGGGCGAGCAGTACTTC. V gene TRBV7-2 combines with J gene TRBJ2-7, with TRBD1 matching 9 bases. V gave up 2 bases and J gave up 6 bases; unmatched junction bases: 14. Germline CDR1 reads SGHTA; CDR2 reads FQGNSA. This CDR3 region has 17 residues.

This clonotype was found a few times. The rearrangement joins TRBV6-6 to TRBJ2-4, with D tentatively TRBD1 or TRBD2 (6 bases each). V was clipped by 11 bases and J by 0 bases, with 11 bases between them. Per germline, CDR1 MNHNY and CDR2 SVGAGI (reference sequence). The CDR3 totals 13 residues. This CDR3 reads CAVSGAAKNIQYF. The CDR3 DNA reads TGTGCCGTGTCGGGGGCAGCCAAAAACATTCAGTACTTC.

The DNA of the CDR3 is TGTGCCTGGAAAAAGAAAGGAGTATCCTACAATGAGCAGTTCTTC. Translating it yields CAWKKKGVSYNEQFF. The chain employs TRBV30 and TRBJ2-1; D gene unclear. The germline CDR1 and CDR2 sequences are GTSNPN and SVGIG (reference sequence). There are 15 residues in the CDR3. V lost 4 bases and J 1 base, leaving 14 bases between the germline ends.

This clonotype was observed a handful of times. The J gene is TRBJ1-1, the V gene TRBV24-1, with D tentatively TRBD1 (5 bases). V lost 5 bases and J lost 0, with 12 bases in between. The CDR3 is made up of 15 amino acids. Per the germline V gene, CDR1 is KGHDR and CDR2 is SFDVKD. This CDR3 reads CATSGNRGMNTEAFF. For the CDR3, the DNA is TGTGCCACCAGTGGAAACCGGGGGATGAACACTGAAGCTTTCTTT.

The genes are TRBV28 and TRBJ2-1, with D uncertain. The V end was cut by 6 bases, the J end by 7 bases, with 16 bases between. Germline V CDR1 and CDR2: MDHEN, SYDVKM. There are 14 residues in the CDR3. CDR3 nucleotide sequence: TGTGCCAGCAGGTTACCCGGGTCGACTAATGAGCAGTTCTTC. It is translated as CASRLPGSTNEQFF.

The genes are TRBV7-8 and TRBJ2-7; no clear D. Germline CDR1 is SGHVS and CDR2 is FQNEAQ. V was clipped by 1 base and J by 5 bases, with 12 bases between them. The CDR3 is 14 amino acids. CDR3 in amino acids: CASSLGRTINEQYF. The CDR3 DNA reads TGTGCCAGCAGCTTAGGACGAACTATCAACGAGCAGTACTTC.

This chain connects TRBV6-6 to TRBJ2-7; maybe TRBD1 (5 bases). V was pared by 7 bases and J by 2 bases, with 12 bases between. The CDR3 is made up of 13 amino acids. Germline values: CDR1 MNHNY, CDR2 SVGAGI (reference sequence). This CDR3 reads CASTAGLTYEQYF. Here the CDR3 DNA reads TGTGCCAGCACCGCAGGGTTGACCTACGAGCAGTACTTC.

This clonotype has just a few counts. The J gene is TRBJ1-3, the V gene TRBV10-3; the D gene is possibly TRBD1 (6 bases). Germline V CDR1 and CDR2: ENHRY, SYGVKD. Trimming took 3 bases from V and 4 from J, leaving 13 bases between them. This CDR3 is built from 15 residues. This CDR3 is CAISEDRSVGNTIYF. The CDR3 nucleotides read TGTGCCATCAGTGAAGACAGGTCGGTGGGAAACACCATATATTTT.